This is a list of T cell receptor beta chains from one sample in a study of T cells in Graves' hyperthyroidism and ophthalmopathy. TCRdb redid the calling of the multiplex PCR reads with MiXCR, one entry per CDR3 protein. The sample carries about 620,000 distinct CDR3 sequences, roughly 16% recorded once. The sequenced sample consisted of blood. These TCRs come from a woman aged 25-40 years with Graves' hyperthyroidism. Each CDR3 is given with its conserved first and last residue. The D gene is left open where the match is weak. Clone size is stated in some rows and not others, as once, few, many or a class when expanded.

cdr3_nt: TGTGCCAGCAGCGCACAGGGATATGGGTCTGGTCAGCCCCAGCATTTT
cdr3_aa: CASSAQGYGSGQPQHF
j_call: TRBJ1-5
clone_size: -
v_call: TRBV7-2
cdr3_length: 16
d_call: -

cdr3_nt: TGTGCCAGCAGACCCCAGGCGCAGGCGGGGACTTTCTTT
cdr3_aa: CASRPQAQAGTFF
j_call: TRBJ1-1
clone_size: few
v_call: TRBV6-1
cdr3_length: 13
d_call: -

cdr3_nt: TGTGCCAGCAGCGTGGCAGCGGGAGGATCTGCCGGGGAGCTGTTTTTT
cdr3_aa: CASSVAAGGSAGELFF
j_call: TRBJ2-2
clone_size: few
v_call: TRBV9
cdr3_length: 16
d_call: TRBD2

cdr3_nt: TGTGCCAGTAGTATAAGCCAATATAGCAATCAGCCCCAGCATTTT
cdr3_aa: CASSISQYSNQPQHF
j_call: TRBJ1-5
clone_size: once
v_call: TRBV19
cdr3_length: 15
d_call: -

cdr3_nt: TGTGCCAGCAGCCCGGGACAACACCCTTATGGCTACACCTTC
cdr3_aa: CASSPGQHPYGYTF
j_call: TRBJ1-2
clone_size: -
v_call: TRBV28
cdr3_length: 14
d_call: -

cdr3_nt: TGTGCCAGCAGCGGGGCTCGGAACACCGGGGAGCTGTTTTTT
cdr3_aa: CASSGARNTGELFF
j_call: TRBJ2-2
clone_size: -
v_call: TRBV7-2
cdr3_length: 14
d_call: -

cdr3_nt: TGCGCCAGCAGCTTGGCGACAGGGGGCTTGACTGAAGCTTTCTTT
cdr3_aa: CASSLATGGLTEAFF
j_call: TRBJ1-1
clone_size: few
v_call: TRBV5-1
cdr3_length: 15
d_call: TRBD1

cdr3_nt: TGTGCCAGCAGCTTAGCACGGACTAGCGGATCCGAGCAGTACTTC
cdr3_aa: CASSLARTSGSEQYF
j_call: TRBJ2-7
clone_size: many
v_call: TRBV7-2
cdr3_length: 15
d_call: TRBD2

cdr3_nt: TGTGCCATCAGAAGAAGGGACCGATCCTACGAGCAGTACTTC
cdr3_aa: CAIRRRDRSYEQYF
j_call: TRBJ2-7
clone_size: -
v_call: TRBV10-3
cdr3_length: 14
d_call: -

cdr3_nt: TGTGCCAGCAGCCTCGGACTAGCGGGAACCGGAGAGACCCAGTACTTC
cdr3_aa: CASSLGLAGTGETQYF
j_call: TRBJ2-5
clone_size: -
v_call: TRBV7-9
cdr3_length: 16
d_call: TRBD2

cdr3_nt: TGTGCCAGCAGTTACCATCTTCTAGGGAGAGGGGTCGCCCAAGAGACCCAGTACTTC
cdr3_aa: CASSYHLLGRGVAQETQYF
j_call: TRBJ2-5
clone_size: -
v_call: TRBV6-5
cdr3_length: 19
d_call: -

cdr3_nt: TGTGCCAGTAGCCCCCGGGACAGCGAGCAGTACTTC
cdr3_aa: CASSPRDSEQYF
j_call: TRBJ2-7
clone_size: -
v_call: TRBV19
cdr3_length: 12
d_call: TRBD1

cdr3_nt: TGCGCCAGCAGCCGGGTCTGGACAGGGTCTAATTCACCCCTCCACTTT
cdr3_aa: CASSRVWTGSNSPLHF
j_call: TRBJ1-6
clone_size: few
v_call: TRBV4-1
cdr3_length: 16
d_call: TRBD1

cdr3_nt: TGTGCCTGGATACGGACAGGGGGCACACCAAACGAGCAGTTCTTC
cdr3_aa: CAWIRTGGTPNEQFF
j_call: TRBJ2-1
clone_size: -
v_call: TRBV30
cdr3_length: 15
d_call: TRBD1

cdr3_nt: TGCAGCGTTCTTAAAGGAGGACAGAGGAATGAAAAACTGTTTTTT
cdr3_aa: CSVLKGGQRNEKLFF
j_call: TRBJ1-4
clone_size: -
v_call: TRBV29-1
cdr3_length: 15
d_call: -

cdr3_nt: TGTGCCAGCAGTCCTACTGCGGTCTCCTACAATGAGCAGTTCTTC
cdr3_aa: CASSPTAVSYNEQFF
j_call: TRBJ2-1
clone_size: few
v_call: TRBV12-3/TRBV12-4
cdr3_length: 15
d_call: -

cdr3_nt: TGTGCCAGCACCCGCGAGCGGAACACCGGGGAGCTGTTTTTT
cdr3_aa: CASTRERNTGELFF
j_call: TRBJ2-2
clone_size: -
v_call: TRBV6-1
cdr3_length: 14
d_call: -

cdr3_nt: TGTGCCTGGAGTTTGGGATATGGCTACACCTTC
cdr3_aa: CAWSLGYGYTF
j_call: TRBJ1-2
clone_size: many
v_call: TRBV30
cdr3_length: 11
d_call: -

cdr3_nt: TGTGCCATCAGTGAGCAGGGTAGGAGCAATCAGCCCCAGCATTTT
cdr3_aa: CAISEQGRSNQPQHF
j_call: TRBJ1-5
clone_size: -
v_call: TRBV10-3
cdr3_length: 15
d_call: -

cdr3_nt: TGTGCCAGTAGTATTTCGGCGGGAGTTGATGAGCAGTTCTTC
cdr3_aa: CASSISAGVDEQFF
j_call: TRBJ2-1
clone_size: -
v_call: TRBV19
cdr3_length: 14
d_call: TRBD2

cdr3_nt: TGTGCCTGGAGCGGGGGCAATGAGCAGTTCTTC
cdr3_aa: CAWSGGNEQFF
j_call: TRBJ2-1
clone_size: many
v_call: TRBV30
cdr3_length: 11
d_call: -

cdr3_nt: TGTGCCAGCAGTTTAAGAACAGGGGGTCGACAAGAGACCCAGTACTTC
cdr3_aa: CASSLRTGGRQETQYF
j_call: TRBJ2-5
clone_size: many
v_call: TRBV12-3/TRBV12-4
cdr3_length: 16
d_call: TRBD1

cdr3_nt: TGTGCCAGCAAACCCCTAGCGGGAGTGGGAGATACGCAGTATTTT
cdr3_aa: CASKPLAGVGDTQYF
j_call: TRBJ2-3
clone_size: -
v_call: TRBV27
cdr3_length: 15
d_call: TRBD2

cdr3_nt: TGTGCCACCAGTGTTATGACGGAAGATAGCAATCAGCCCCAGCATTTT
cdr3_aa: CATSVMTEDSNQPQHF
j_call: TRBJ1-5
clone_size: many
v_call: TRBV24-1
cdr3_length: 16
d_call: -

cdr3_nt: TGTGCCAGCAGCCAGGGGAGATCAACCTCCTATGGCTACACCTTC
cdr3_aa: CASSQGRSTSYGYTF
j_call: TRBJ1-2
clone_size: few
v_call: TRBV7-3
cdr3_length: 15
d_call: -

cdr3_nt: TGTGCCAGCACCCCTCTAGGCCCTCCCTACGAGCAGTACTTC
cdr3_aa: CASTPLGPPYEQYF
j_call: TRBJ2-7
clone_size: -
v_call: TRBV7-2
cdr3_length: 14
d_call: -

cdr3_nt: TGTGCCAGCAGCCCAGACACCTCTGGAAACACCATATATTTT
cdr3_aa: CASSPDTSGNTIYF
j_call: TRBJ1-3
clone_size: -
v_call: TRBV4-2
cdr3_length: 14
d_call: -

cdr3_nt: TGTGCCAGCAGCTTAGGGGACAGGGATGAGCAGTTCTTC
cdr3_aa: CASSLGDRDEQFF
j_call: TRBJ2-1
clone_size: few
v_call: TRBV11-3
cdr3_length: 13
d_call: TRBD1

cdr3_nt: TGTGCCAGCAGCTTAACCGAGCATGATGGGGCCAACGTCCTGACTTTT
cdr3_aa: CASSLTEHDGANVLTF
j_call: TRBJ2-6
clone_size: few
v_call: TRBV11-2
cdr3_length: 16
d_call: -

cdr3_nt: TGTGCCAGCAGTTCAGACCCTGTCGGGGCTAACTATGGCTACACCTTC
cdr3_aa: CASSSDPVGANYGYTF
j_call: TRBJ1-2
clone_size: -
v_call: TRBV28
cdr3_length: 16
d_call: -

cdr3_nt: TGCAGTGCTAATGGGGACTATGGCTACACCTTC
cdr3_aa: CSANGDYGYTF
j_call: TRBJ1-2
clone_size: few
v_call: TRBV20-1
cdr3_length: 11
d_call: -

cdr3_nt: TGTGCCAGCAGGAGGGGCGGGGCGGCAGATACGCAGTATTTT
cdr3_aa: CASRRGGAADTQYF
j_call: TRBJ2-3
clone_size: many
v_call: TRBV12-3/TRBV12-4
cdr3_length: 14
d_call: -